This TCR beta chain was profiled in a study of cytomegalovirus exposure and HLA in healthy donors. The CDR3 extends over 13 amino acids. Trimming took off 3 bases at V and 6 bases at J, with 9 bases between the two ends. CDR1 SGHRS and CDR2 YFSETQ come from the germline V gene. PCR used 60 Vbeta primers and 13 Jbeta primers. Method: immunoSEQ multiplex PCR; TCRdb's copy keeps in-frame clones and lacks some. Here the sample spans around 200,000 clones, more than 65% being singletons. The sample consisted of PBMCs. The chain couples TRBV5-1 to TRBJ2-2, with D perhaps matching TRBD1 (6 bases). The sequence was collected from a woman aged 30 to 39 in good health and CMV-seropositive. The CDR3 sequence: CASSYDRPGELFF. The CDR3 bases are TGCGCCAGCAGCTACGACAGGCCCGGGGAGCTGTTTTTT.